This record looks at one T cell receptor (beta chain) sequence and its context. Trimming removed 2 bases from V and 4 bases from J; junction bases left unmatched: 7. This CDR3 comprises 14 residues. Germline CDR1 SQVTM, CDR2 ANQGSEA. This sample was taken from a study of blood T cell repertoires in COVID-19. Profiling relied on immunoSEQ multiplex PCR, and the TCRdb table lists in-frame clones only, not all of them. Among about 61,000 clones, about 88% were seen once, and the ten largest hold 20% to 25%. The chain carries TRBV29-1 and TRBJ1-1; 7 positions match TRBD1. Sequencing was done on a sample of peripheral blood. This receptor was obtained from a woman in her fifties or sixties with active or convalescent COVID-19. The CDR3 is CSVELRGVGTEAFF. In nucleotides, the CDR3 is TGCAGCGTTGAACTCAGGGGGGTAGGCACTGAAGCTTTCTTT.